This T cell receptor beta chain was sequenced for a study of CD8+CD57+ T cells in acquired aplastic anemia. On the study more broadly: Reads per healthy sample averaged about 10 million (CD4+) and some 11 million (CD8+).

This clonotype occurred many times. Its antigen is still unknown. Study outcomes and limitations: Statistical testing detected no significant gap in CD8+ Simpson's diversity between patients and controls.

Researchers used genomic DNA as the template to profile TCR beta VDJ and CDR3. MiXCR, run by TCRdb on the reads, gives a single entry per CDR3 protein. The sample lists roughly 200,000 distinct CDR3 sequences, over 60% occurring once. The CDR3 has 13 amino acids. Trimming took 1 base from V and 4 from J; bases not matched to a gene: 1. The source is a human donor in good health. The V call is TRBV12-3 or TRBV12-4, the J call TRBJ2-7, with 7 bases aligning to TRBD2. The sample consisted of sorted CD4+, CD8+, or CD8+CD57+ T cells (not recorded which) from PBMCs. The CDR3 DNA reads as TGTGCCAGCAGTTTAGGCGGGAGATACGAGCAGTACTTC. Residues: CASSLGGRYEQYF.